This is a list of T cell receptor beta chains from one sample in a study of metastatic and nonmetastatic thyroid tumors. TCRdb re-analyzed the PCR reads using MiXCR. The table lists approximately 17,000 clones, around a quarter of them singletons. What was sequenced was adjacent normal tissue. The receptors derive from a female donor with papillary thyroid cancer or a benign thyroid nodule (not recorded which). Some clones in this sample may be carry-over from other donors' samples. Each CDR3 is given with its conserved first and last residue. A D gene is named only where the DNA matches it firmly. Not every row has a clone size; where given, it reads once, few, many or a size class.

clone size: -
D gene: -
J gene: TRBJ2-1
V gene: TRBV20-1
CDR3 protein: CSAEGQGTLYYNEQFF
CDR3 DNA: TGCAGTGCTGAGGGGCAGGGGACCCTCTACTACAATGAGCAGTTCTTC

clone size: few
D gene: TRBD2
J gene: TRBJ2-5
V gene: TRBV6-2/TRBV6-3
CDR3 protein: CASSYEASGRAGETQYF
CDR3 DNA: TGTGCCAGCAGTTACGAAGCTAGCGGGAGGGCCGGGGAGACCCAGTACTTC

clone size: few
D gene: TRBD1
J gene: TRBJ2-7
V gene: TRBV6-6
CDR3 protein: CASSYSALGTAYEQYF
CDR3 DNA: TGTGCCAGCAGTTACTCCGCATTAGGGACAGCCTACGAGCAGTACTTC

clone size: many
D gene: -
J gene: TRBJ1-1
V gene: TRBV12-3/TRBV12-4
CDR3 protein: CASSFNRQNTEAFF
CDR3 DNA: TGTGCCAGCAGTTTTAACAGGCAGAACACTGAAGCTTTCTTT

clone size: few
D gene: -
J gene: TRBJ2-3
V gene: TRBV24-1
CDR3 protein: CATSDLWGGTQYF
CDR3 DNA: TGTGCCACCAGTGATTTATGGGGGGGCACGCAGTATTTT

clone size: -
D gene: -
J gene: TRBJ1-2
V gene: TRBV5-1
CDR3 protein: CASSSTEANYGYTF
CDR3 DNA: TGCGCCAGCAGCTCGACAGAAGCTAACTATGGCTACACCTTC

clone size: -
D gene: TRBD2
J gene: TRBJ2-7
V gene: TRBV7-8
CDR3 protein: CASSFRLAEHYEQYF
CDR3 DNA: TGTGCCAGCAGCTTTAGACTAGCGGAACATTACGAGCAGTACTTC

clone size: -
D gene: -
J gene: TRBJ2-3
V gene: TRBV30
CDR3 protein: CAWSMGDTQYF
CDR3 DNA: TGTGCCTGGAGTATGGGAGATACGCAGTATTTT

clone size: few
D gene: -
J gene: TRBJ2-3
V gene: TRBV19
CDR3 protein: CASSTPSATGPDTQYF
CDR3 DNA: TGTGCCAGTAGTACGCCCTCGGCTACCGGTCCAGATACGCAGTATTTT

clone size: few
D gene: TRBD2
J gene: TRBJ2-7
V gene: TRBV6-1
CDR3 protein: CASSISSGRYEQYF
CDR3 DNA: TGTGCCAGCAGTATTTCTAGCGGCCGGTACGAGCAGTACTTC

clone size: -
D gene: -
J gene: TRBJ2-1
V gene: TRBV5-8
CDR3 protein: CASTLGGRDEQFF
CDR3 DNA: TGTGCCAGCACCTTGGGCGGTCGCGATGAGCAGTTCTTC

clone size: many
D gene: -
J gene: TRBJ1-1
V gene: TRBV5-5
CDR3 protein: CASSLEGGTEAFF
CDR3 DNA: TGTGCCAGCAGCTTGGAGGGGGGGACTGAAGCTTTCTTT

clone size: -
D gene: -
J gene: TRBJ1-1
V gene: TRBV20-1
CDR3 protein: CSASRALGTGNTEAFF
CDR3 DNA: TGCAGTGCTAGCCGAGCCTTGGGTACAGGGAACACTGAAGCTTTCTTT

clone size: -
D gene: TRBD1
J gene: TRBJ1-3
V gene: TRBV4-2
CDR3 protein: CASSPGQALLSGNTIYF
CDR3 DNA: TGTGCCAGCAGTCCGGGACAGGCGCTGCTCTCTGGAAACACCATATATTTT

clone size: many
D gene: TRBD1
J gene: TRBJ2-4
V gene: TRBV5-1
CDR3 protein: CASSPGQGGGAKNIQYF
CDR3 DNA: TGCGCCAGCAGCCCCGGACAGGGGGGGGGGGCCAAAAACATTCAGTACTTC

clone size: -
D gene: -
J gene: TRBJ2-7
V gene: TRBV20-1
CDR3 protein: CSVPHRVYEQYF
CDR3 DNA: TGCAGTGTTCCCCACAGGGTGTACGAGCAGTACTTC

clone size: few
D gene: -
J gene: TRBJ2-7
V gene: TRBV27
CDR3 protein: CASSLRALTYEQYF
CDR3 DNA: TGTGCCAGCAGTTTACGCGCATTAACCTACGAGCAGTACTTC

clone size: once
D gene: -
J gene: TRBJ1-5
V gene: TRBV20-1
CDR3 protein: CSATGRLGNNQPQHF
CDR3 DNA: TGCAGTGCTACGGGGCGTTTGGGTAACAATCAGCCCCAGCATTTT

clone size: few
D gene: -
J gene: TRBJ1-2
V gene: TRBV15
CDR3 protein: CATSSGGNYGYTF
CDR3 DNA: TGTGCCACCAGCAGCGGGGGTAACTATGGCTACACCTTC

clone size: few
D gene: -
J gene: TRBJ2-7
V gene: TRBV14
CDR3 protein: CASSQSRGGEQYF
CDR3 DNA: TGTGCCAGCAGCCAATCCCGGGGCGGCGAGCAGTACTTC

clone size: -
D gene: TRBD1
J gene: TRBJ2-1
V gene: TRBV7-3
CDR3 protein: CASSLTGTDNNEQFF
CDR3 DNA: TGTGCCAGCAGCCTAACCGGGACAGACAACAATGAGCAGTTCTTC

clone size: few
D gene: TRBD1
J gene: TRBJ1-1
V gene: TRBV5-6
CDR3 protein: CASTTGSRTGEAFF
CDR3 DNA: TGTGCCAGCACGACAGGGTCCAGAACAGGTGAAGCTTTCTTT

clone size: few
D gene: TRBD2
J gene: TRBJ2-3
V gene: TRBV7-2
CDR3 protein: CASSYDGLAGSQGTDTQYF
CDR3 DNA: TGTGCCAGCAGCTACGACGGACTAGCGGGCTCACAAGGTACAGATACGCAGTATTTT

clone size: -
D gene: TRBD1
J gene: TRBJ1-1
V gene: TRBV7-9
CDR3 protein: CASSFGTGGTEAFF
CDR3 DNA: TGTGCCAGCAGCTTTGGGACAGGGGGCACTGAAGCTTTCTTT

clone size: few
D gene: -
J gene: TRBJ2-3
V gene: TRBV25-1
CDR3 protein: CASTGRAAASTDTQYF
CDR3 DNA: TGTGCCAGCACCGGAAGGGCTGCAGCTAGCACAGATACGCAGTATTTT

clone size: -
D gene: -
J gene: TRBJ1-2
V gene: TRBV10-3
CDR3 protein: CAIRPVLANYGYTF
CDR3 DNA: TGTGCCATCAGACCGGTCTTAGCTAACTATGGCTACACCTTC

clone size: few
D gene: -
J gene: TRBJ2-2
V gene: TRBV2
CDR3 protein: CASSEWWGINTGELFF
CDR3 DNA: TGTGCCAGCAGTGAATGGTGGGGGATCAACACCGGGGAGCTGTTTTTT

clone size: few
D gene: TRBD2
J gene: TRBJ2-1
V gene: TRBV27
CDR3 protein: CASSPRGTSGPLEQFF
CDR3 DNA: TGTGCCAGCAGTCCTCGGGGGACTAGCGGACCCCTGGAGCAGTTCTTC

clone size: -
D gene: TRBD1
J gene: TRBJ1-1
V gene: TRBV12-5
CDR3 protein: CASGLGQGRAFF
CDR3 DNA: TGTGCTAGTGGTTTGGGACAGGGAAGGGCTTTCTTT

clone size: few
D gene: -
J gene: TRBJ1-5
V gene: TRBV11-1
CDR3 protein: CASSQTQGGSNQPQHF
CDR3 DNA: TGTGCCAGCAGCCAGACTCAGGGAGGCTCCAATCAGCCCCAGCATTTT

clone size: many
D gene: -
J gene: TRBJ2-1
V gene: TRBV5-6
CDR3 protein: CASSLVSGPYNEQFF
CDR3 DNA: TGTGCCAGCAGCTTGGTAAGCGGGCCCTACAATGAGCAGTTCTTC

clone size: few
D gene: -
J gene: TRBJ1-1
V gene: TRBV27
CDR3 protein: CASSLSGGFGSGTEAFF
CDR3 DNA: TGTGCCAGCAGTTTATCAGGCGGATTCGGGAGCGGCACTGAAGCTTTCTTT

clone size: -
D gene: -
J gene: TRBJ2-1
V gene: TRBV7-8
CDR3 protein: CASILPPADQFF
CDR3 DNA: TGTGCCAGCATCCTACCCCCTGCCGATCAGTTCTTC

clone size: -
D gene: -
J gene: TRBJ2-2
V gene: TRBV7-2
CDR3 protein: CASSRPDRRGGELFF
CDR3 DNA: TGTGCCAGCAGCCGCCCGGACCGGAGGGGCGGGGAGCTGTTTTTT

clone size: medium-sized
D gene: TRBD2
J gene: TRBJ2-1
V gene: TRBV9
CDR3 protein: CASSQTGLGYNEQFF
CDR3 DNA: TGTGCCAGCAGCCAAACGGGACTAGGCTACAATGAGCAGTTCTTC

clone size: -
D gene: -
J gene: TRBJ1-1
V gene: TRBV18
CDR3 protein: CASSRGLNTEAFF
CDR3 DNA: TGTGCCAGCTCACGGGGCCTGAACACTGAAGCTTTCTTT

clone size: few
D gene: -
J gene: TRBJ2-7
V gene: TRBV29-1
CDR3 protein: CSLAKDPYEQYF
CDR3 DNA: TGCAGCTTGGCGAAGGATCCCTACGAGCAGTACTTC

clone size: -
D gene: TRBD2
J gene: TRBJ2-7
V gene: TRBV20-1
CDR3 protein: CSASRTSHYEQYF
CDR3 DNA: TGCAGTGCTAGTCGGACTAGTCACTACGAGCAGTACTTC

clone size: few
D gene: TRBD1
J gene: TRBJ1-1
V gene: TRBV6-2/TRBV6-3
CDR3 protein: CASSADRGSTEAFF
CDR3 DNA: TGTGCCAGCAGTGCGGACAGGGGAAGCACTGAAGCTTTCTTT

clone size: large
D gene: -
J gene: TRBJ2-7
V gene: TRBV12-3/TRBV12-4
CDR3 protein: CASSVQVFYEQYF
CDR3 DNA: TGTGCCAGCAGCGTACAAGTCTTCTACGAGCAGTACTTC

clone size: once
D gene: TRBD1
J gene: TRBJ1-1
V gene: TRBV25-1
CDR3 protein: CASSSPLYLYRDRGRGTEAFF
CDR3 DNA: TGTGCCAGCAGTTCTCCACTGTACCTGTACCGGGACAGGGGGCGCGGGACTGAAGCTTTCTTT

clone size: -
D gene: -
J gene: TRBJ2-5
V gene: TRBV24-1
CDR3 protein: CATSDLAHHQETQYF
CDR3 DNA: TGTGCCACCAGTGATTTGGCGCACCATCAGGAGACCCAGTACTTC

clone size: many
D gene: -
J gene: TRBJ2-2
V gene: TRBV27
CDR3 protein: CASSFPNTGELFF
CDR3 DNA: TGTGCCAGCAGTTTCCCGAACACCGGGGAGCTGTTTTTT

clone size: -
D gene: TRBD1
J gene: TRBJ2-7
V gene: TRBV12-3/TRBV12-4
CDR3 protein: CASSPDRGAEQYF
CDR3 DNA: TGTGCCAGCAGCCCGGACAGGGGGGCCGAGCAGTACTTC

clone size: few
D gene: TRBD2
J gene: TRBJ2-7
V gene: TRBV28
CDR3 protein: CASSSLAGVNEQYF
CDR3 DNA: TGTGCCAGCAGTTCCTTAGCGGGAGTTAACGAGCAGTACTTC

clone size: -
D gene: -
J gene: TRBJ1-2
V gene: TRBV6-2/TRBV6-3
CDR3 protein: CASSVEGYGYTF
CDR3 DNA: TGTGCCAGCAGTGTTGAAGGCTATGGCTACACCTTC

clone size: few
D gene: -
J gene: TRBJ1-2
V gene: TRBV28
CDR3 protein: CASSSPRSGNLGYTF
CDR3 DNA: TGTGCCAGCAGTTCACCCCGTTCGGGGAACTTGGGCTACACCTTC

clone size: -
D gene: -
J gene: TRBJ2-2
V gene: TRBV7-3
CDR3 protein: CASSLLGLGTGELFF
CDR3 DNA: TGTGCCAGCAGCTTATTGGGTTTGGGCACCGGGGAGCTGTTTTTT

clone size: -
D gene: -
J gene: TRBJ1-2
V gene: TRBV28
CDR3 protein: CASSLRVSNYGYTF
CDR3 DNA: TGTGCCAGCAGTTTAAGGGTGTCTAACTATGGCTACACCTTC

clone size: few
D gene: -
J gene: TRBJ2-7
V gene: TRBV28
CDR3 protein: CATTSQGVEQYF
CDR3 DNA: TGTGCCACCACCTCACAAGGGGTCGAGCAGTACTTC

clone size: few
D gene: TRBD2
J gene: TRBJ2-1
V gene: TRBV11-1
CDR3 protein: CAIYTAGLAGVREQFF
CDR3 DNA: TGTGCCATCTACACTGCGGGACTAGCGGGAGTCAGAGAGCAGTTCTTC

clone size: few
D gene: -
J gene: TRBJ1-1
V gene: TRBV6-4
CDR3 protein: CASSVRASYTEAFF
CDR3 DNA: TGTGCCAGCAGTGTCCGGGCCTCATACACTGAAGCTTTCTTT

clone size: once
D gene: TRBD1
J gene: TRBJ1-5
V gene: TRBV18
CDR3 protein: CATGTGVHQPQHF
CDR3 DNA: TGTGCCACCGGGACAGGGGTTCATCAGCCCCAGCATTTT

clone size: -
D gene: -
J gene: TRBJ2-2
V gene: TRBV7-2
CDR3 protein: CASSLQRSVSGELFF
CDR3 DNA: TGTGCCAGCAGCTTACAGCGGTCTGTTTCCGGGGAGCTGTTTTTT

clone size: -
D gene: -
J gene: TRBJ2-7
V gene: TRBV12-3/TRBV12-4
CDR3 protein: CASSFTGVSYDQYF
CDR3 DNA: TGTGCCAGCAGTTTCACGGGAGTCTCCTACGATCAGTACTTC